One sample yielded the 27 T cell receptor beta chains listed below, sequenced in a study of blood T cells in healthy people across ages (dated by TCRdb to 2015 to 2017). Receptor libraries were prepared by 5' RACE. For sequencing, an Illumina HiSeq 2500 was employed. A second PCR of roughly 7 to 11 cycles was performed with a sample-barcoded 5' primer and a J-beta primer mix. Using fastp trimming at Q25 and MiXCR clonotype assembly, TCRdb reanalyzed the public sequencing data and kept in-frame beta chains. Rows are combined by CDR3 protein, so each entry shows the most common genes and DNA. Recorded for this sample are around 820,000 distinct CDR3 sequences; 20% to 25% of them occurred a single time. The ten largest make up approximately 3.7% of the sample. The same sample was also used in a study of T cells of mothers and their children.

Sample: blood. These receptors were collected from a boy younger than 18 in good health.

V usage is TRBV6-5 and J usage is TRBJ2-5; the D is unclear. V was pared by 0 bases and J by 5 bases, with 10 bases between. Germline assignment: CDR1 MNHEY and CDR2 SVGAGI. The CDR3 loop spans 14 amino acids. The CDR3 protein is CASSYSISAETQYF. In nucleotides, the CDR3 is TGTGCCAGCAGTTACTCGATTTCAGCGGAGACCCAGTACTTC.

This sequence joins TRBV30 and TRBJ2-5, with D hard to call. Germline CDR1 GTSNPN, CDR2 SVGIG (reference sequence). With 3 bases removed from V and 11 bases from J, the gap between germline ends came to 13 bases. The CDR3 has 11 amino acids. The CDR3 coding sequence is TGTGCCTGGAGCGCTCAGGTAGAGCAGTACTTC. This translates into CAWSAQVEQYF.

This CDR3 is CASSLAVFALAAYQETQYF. As DNA, the CDR3 is TGCGCCAGCAGCTTGGCTGTTTTTGCGCTAGCGGCGTACCAAGAGACCCAGTACTTC. The chain combines TRBV5-1 with TRBJ2-5; 7 bases agree with TRBD2. The CDR3 has 19 amino acids. Losses at the gene ends were 0 bases for V and 0 bases for J; bases not matched to a gene: 14. CDR1 is SGHRS and CDR2 is YFSETQ in the germline V gene.

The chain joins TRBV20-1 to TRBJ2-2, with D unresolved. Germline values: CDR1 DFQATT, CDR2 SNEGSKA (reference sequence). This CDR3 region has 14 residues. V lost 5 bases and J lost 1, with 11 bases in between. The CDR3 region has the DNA TGCAGTGCTCCCCCTGCAGGGAACACCGGGGAGCTGTTTTTT. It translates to CSAPPAGNTGELFF.

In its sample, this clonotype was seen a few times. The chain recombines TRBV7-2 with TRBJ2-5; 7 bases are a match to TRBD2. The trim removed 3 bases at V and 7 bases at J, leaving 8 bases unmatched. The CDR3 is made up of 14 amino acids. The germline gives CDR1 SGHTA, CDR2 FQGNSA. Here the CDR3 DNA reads TGTGCCAGCAGCTTCCTGGGACCGGGGGGGACCCAGTACTTC. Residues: CASSFLGPGGTQYF.

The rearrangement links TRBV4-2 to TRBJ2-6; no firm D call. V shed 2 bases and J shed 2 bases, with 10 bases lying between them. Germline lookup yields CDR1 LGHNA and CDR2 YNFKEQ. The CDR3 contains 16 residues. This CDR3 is CASSQNDRTGANVLTF. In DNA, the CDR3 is TGTGCCAGCAGCCAAAATGACCGCACTGGGGCCAACGTCCTGACTTTC.

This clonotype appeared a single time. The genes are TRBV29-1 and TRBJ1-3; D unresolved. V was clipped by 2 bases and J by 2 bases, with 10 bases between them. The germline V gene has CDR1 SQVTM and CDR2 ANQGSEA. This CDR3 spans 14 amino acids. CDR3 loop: CSVESGKTGNTIYF. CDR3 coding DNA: TGCAGCGTTGAATCTGGGAAGACTGGAAACACCATATATTTT.

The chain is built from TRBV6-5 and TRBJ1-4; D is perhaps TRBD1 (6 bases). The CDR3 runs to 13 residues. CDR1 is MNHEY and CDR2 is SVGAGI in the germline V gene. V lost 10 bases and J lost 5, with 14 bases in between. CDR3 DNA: TGTGCCACCGCTGAGAGGGGGAATGAAAAACTGTTTTTT. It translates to CATAERGNEKLFF.

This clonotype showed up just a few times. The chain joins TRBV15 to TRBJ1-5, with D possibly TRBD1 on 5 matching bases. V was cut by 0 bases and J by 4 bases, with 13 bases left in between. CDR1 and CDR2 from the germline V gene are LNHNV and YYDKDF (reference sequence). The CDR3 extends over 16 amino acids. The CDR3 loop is CATSRDLGSGNQPQHF. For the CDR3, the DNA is TGTGCCACCAGCAGAGATCTGGGGTCAGGGAATCAGCCCCAGCATTTT.

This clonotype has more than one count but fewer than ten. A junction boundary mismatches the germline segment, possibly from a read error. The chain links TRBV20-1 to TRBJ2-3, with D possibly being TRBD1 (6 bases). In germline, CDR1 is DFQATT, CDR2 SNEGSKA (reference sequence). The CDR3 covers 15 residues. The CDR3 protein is CSAIRPTGTTDTQYF. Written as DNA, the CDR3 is TGCAGTGCTATAAGACCGACAGGAACCACAGATACGCAATATTTT.

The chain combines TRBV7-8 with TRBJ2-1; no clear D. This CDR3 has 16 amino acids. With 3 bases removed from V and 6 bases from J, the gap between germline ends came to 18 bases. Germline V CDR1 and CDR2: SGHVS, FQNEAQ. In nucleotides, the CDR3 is TGTGCCAGCAGCTTTATCGACGGCAGTACCTGCAATGAGCAGTTCTTC. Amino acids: CASSFIDGSTCNEQFF.

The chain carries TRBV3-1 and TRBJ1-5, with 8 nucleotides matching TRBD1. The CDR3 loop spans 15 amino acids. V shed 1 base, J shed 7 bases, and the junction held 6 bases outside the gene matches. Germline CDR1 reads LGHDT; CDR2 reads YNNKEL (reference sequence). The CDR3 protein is CASSQGYRGDQPQHF. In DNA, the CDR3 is TGTGCCAGCAGCCAAGGGTACAGGGGGGACCAGCCCCAGCATTTT.

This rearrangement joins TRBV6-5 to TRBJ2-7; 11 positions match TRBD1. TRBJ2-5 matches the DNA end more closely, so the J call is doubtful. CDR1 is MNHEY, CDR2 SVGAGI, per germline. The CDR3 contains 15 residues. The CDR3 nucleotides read TGTGCCAGCAGTTGGACAGGGGGCACCCAAGAGACCCAGTACTTC. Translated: CASSWTGGTQETQYF.

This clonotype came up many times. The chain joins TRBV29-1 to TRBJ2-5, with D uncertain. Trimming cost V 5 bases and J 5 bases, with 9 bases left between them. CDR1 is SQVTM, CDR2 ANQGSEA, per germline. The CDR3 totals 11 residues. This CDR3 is CSVRVRETQYF. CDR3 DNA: TGCAGCGTTCGCGTTCGTGAGACCCAGTACTTC.

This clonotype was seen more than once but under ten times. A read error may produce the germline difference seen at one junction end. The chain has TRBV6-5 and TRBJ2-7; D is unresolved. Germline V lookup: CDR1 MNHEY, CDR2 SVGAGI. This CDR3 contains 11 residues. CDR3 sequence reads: CASSYSSKTFF. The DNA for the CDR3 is TGTGCCAGCAGTTACTCTTCAAAAACCTTCTTC.

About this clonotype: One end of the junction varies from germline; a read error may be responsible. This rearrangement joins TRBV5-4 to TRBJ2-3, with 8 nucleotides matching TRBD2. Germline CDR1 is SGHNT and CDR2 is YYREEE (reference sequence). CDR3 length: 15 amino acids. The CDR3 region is CAGSPGTSSTDTQYF. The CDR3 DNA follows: TGTGCCGGCAGCCCTGGGACTAGTAGCACAGATACGCAGTATTTT. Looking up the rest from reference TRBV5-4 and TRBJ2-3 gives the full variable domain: ETGVTQSPTHLIKTRGQQVTLRCSSQSGHNTVSWYQQALGQGPQFIFQYYREEENGRGNFPPRFSGLQFPNYSSELNVNALELDDSALYLCAGSPGTSSTDTQYFGPGTRLTVL.

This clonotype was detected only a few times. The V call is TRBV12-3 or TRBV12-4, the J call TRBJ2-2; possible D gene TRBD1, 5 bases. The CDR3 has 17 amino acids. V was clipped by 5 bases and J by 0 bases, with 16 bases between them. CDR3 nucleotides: TGTGCCAGCAGTCAGGGCGACAGATCCGCGAACACCGGGGAGCTGTTTTTT. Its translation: CASSQGDRSANTGELFF.

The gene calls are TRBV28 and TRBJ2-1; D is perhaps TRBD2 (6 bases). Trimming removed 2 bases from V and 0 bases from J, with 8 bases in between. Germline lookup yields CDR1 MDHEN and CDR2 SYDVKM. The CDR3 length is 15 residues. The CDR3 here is CASSLTGASYNEQFF. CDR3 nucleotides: TGTGCCAGCAGTTTAACGGGAGCCTCCTACAATGAGCAGTTCTTC.

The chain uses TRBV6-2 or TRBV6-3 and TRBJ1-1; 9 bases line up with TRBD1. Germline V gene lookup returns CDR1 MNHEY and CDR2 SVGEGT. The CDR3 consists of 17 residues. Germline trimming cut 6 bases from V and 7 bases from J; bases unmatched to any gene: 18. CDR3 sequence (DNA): TGTGCCAGCAGCGATTGGGGGACAGGGACCTTAAACGGTGAAGCTTTCTTT. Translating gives CASSDWGTGTLNGEAFF.

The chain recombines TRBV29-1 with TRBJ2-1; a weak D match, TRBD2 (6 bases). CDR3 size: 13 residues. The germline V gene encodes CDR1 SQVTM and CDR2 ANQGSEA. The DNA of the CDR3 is TGCAGTGTTCGGGCTAGCGAGTACAATGAGCAGTTCTTC. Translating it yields CSVRASEYNEQFF.

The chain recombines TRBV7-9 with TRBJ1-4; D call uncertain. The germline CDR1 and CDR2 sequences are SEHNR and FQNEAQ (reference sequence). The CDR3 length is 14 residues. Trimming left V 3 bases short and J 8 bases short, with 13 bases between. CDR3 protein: CASSLGNPGEKLFF. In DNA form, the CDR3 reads TGTGCCAGCAGCTTGGGGAACCCGGGGGAAAAACTGTTTTTT.

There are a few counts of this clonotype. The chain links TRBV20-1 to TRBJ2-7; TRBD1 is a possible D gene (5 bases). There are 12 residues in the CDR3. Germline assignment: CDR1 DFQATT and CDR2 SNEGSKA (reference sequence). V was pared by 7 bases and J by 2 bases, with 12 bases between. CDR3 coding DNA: TGCAGTGTTAAGGGCAGGGCCTACGAGCAGTACTTC. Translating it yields CSVKGRAYEQYF.

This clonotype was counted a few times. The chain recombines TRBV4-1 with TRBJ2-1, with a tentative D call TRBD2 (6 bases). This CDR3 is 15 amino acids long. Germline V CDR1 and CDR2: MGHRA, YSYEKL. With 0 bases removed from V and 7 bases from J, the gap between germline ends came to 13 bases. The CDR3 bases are TGCGCCAGCAGCCAAGACAGGGTGGGACTTAATGAGCAGTTCTTC. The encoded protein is CASSQDRVGLNEQFF.

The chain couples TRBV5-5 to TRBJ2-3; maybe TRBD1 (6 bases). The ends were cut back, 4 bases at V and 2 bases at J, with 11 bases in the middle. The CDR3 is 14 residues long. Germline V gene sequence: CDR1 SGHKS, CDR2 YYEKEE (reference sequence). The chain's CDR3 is CASSPGQPTDTQYF. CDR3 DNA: TGTGCCAGCAGCCCCGGACAGCCCACAGATACGCAGTATTTT.

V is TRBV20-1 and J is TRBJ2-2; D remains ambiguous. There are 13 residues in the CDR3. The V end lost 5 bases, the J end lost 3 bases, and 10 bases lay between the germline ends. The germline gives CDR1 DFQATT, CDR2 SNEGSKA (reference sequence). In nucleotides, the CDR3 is TGCAGTGCTCTTTTGCGGTACACCGGGGAGCTGTTTTTT. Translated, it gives CSALLRYTGELFF.

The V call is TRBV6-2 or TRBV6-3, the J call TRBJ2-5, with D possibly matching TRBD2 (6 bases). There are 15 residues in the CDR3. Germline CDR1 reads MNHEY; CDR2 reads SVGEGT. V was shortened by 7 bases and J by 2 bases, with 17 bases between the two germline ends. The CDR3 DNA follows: TGTGCCAGCATCGATAGCGGAGGGTCGCAAGAGACCCAGTACTTC. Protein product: CASIDSGGSQETQYF.

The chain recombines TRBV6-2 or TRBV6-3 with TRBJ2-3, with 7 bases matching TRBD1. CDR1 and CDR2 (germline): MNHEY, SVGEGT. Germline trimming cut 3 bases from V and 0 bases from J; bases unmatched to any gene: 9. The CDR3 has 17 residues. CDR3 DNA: TGTGCCAGCAGTTATATACCAGGGACAGCAAGCACAGATACGCAGTATTTT. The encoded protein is CASSYIPGTASTDTQYF.